This entry lists 15 T cell receptor beta chains sequenced from one sample in a study of blood T cell repertoires in COVID-19. Measured with immunoSEQ multiplex PCR; TCRdb has only the in-frame clones, and not every one. The sample holds about 430,000 clones, nearly 90% seen once. Sequencing was carried out using PBMCs or T cells enriched from blood (not recorded which). Receptor source: a young woman who had been exposed to COVID-19.

The CDR3 reads CASSLYHTGETEAFF. CDR3 DNA sequence: TGTGCCAGCAGCTTGTACCATACAGGGGAGACTGAAGCTTTCTTT. V gene TRBV7-2 combines with J gene TRBJ1-1, with 7 bases fitting TRBD1. CDR3 length: 15 residues. The V gene's germline CDR1 is SGHTA and CDR2 FQGNSA. V lost 3 bases and J lost 5; bases outside the gene matches: 9.

This chain uses TRBV28 with TRBJ2-1; D is perhaps TRBD2 (6 bases). There are 14 residues in the CDR3. Germline assignment: CDR1 MDHEN and CDR2 SYDVKM. V lost 2 bases to trimming and J lost 8 bases, with 13 bases between them. CDR3 loop: CASSLQGWGDEQFF. In DNA form, the CDR3 reads TGTGCCAGCAGTTTACAGGGATGGGGGGATGAGCAGTTCTTC. Using reference TRBV28 and TRBJ2-1 for the parts outside the CDR3, the full variable domain is DVKVTQSSRYLVKRTGEKVFLECVQDMDHENMFWYRQDPGLGLRLIYFSYDVKMKEKGDIPEGYSVSREKKERFSLILESASTNQTSMYLCASSLQGWGDEQFFGPGTRLTVL.

The J gene is TRBJ2-7, the V gene TRBV5-1, with 8 bases fitting TRBD1. After removal of 5 bases from V and 0 bases from J, the junction contained 4 bases not matched to a gene. This CDR3 has 14 amino acids. The germline gives CDR1 SGHRS, CDR2 YFSETQ. The CDR3 loop reads CASRPGGSSYEQYF. The DNA of the CDR3 is TGCGCCAGCAGACCAGGGGGCTCCTCCTACGAGCAGTACTTC.

The chain links TRBV5-6 to TRBJ2-7; 14 nucleotides line up with TRBD2. The ends lost 0 bases at V and 12 bases at J; junction bases unmatched: 11. This CDR3 has 16 residues. Germline V lookup: CDR1 SGHDT, CDR2 YYEEEE. The CDR3 region is CASSLGGAGTSGSTYF. Written as DNA, the CDR3 is TGTGCCAGCAGCTTGGGGGGGGCCGGGACTAGCGGGAGCACGTACTTC.

This clone was detected a few times. This chain connects TRBV7-2 to TRBJ1-1; tentative D call: TRBD1 (5 bases). There are 15 residues in the CDR3. V gave up 1 base and J gave up 1 base, with 10 bases separating them. Germline V lookup: CDR1 SGHTA, CDR2 FQGNSA. The CDR3 reads CASSLGPGWNTEAFF. The CDR3 DNA follows: TGTGCCAGCAGCTTAGGTCCAGGGTGGAACACTGAAGCTTTCTTT.

V usage is TRBV11-3 and J usage is TRBJ2-3; 15 nucleotides align to TRBD2. This CDR3 region has 17 residues. The V gene end was trimmed by 5 bases and the J gene end by 2 bases; junction bases not matched to a gene: 5. Germline CDR1 and CDR2: SGHNT and YENEEA. CDR3 sequence reads: CASSPRTSGRATDTQYF. The CDR3 nucleotides read TGTGCCAGCAGCCCCAGGACTAGCGGGAGGGCCACAGATACGCAGTATTTT.

The CDR3 bases are TGCGCCAGCAGCCCCCATCTTTTAGTGGGGGGGCGGACCGGGGAGCTGTTTTTT. This codes for CASSPHLLVGGRTGELFF. The chain has TRBV4-3 and TRBJ2-2; maybe TRBD2 (7 bases). V was trimmed by 4 bases and J by 5 bases, leaving 23 bases between them. Germline V gene sequence: CDR1 LGHNA, CDR2 YSLEER. This CDR3 region has 18 residues.

This clone was counted only a few times. CDR3 in amino acids: CASSLAGLALGEQYF. For the CDR3, the DNA is TGTGCCAGCAGCTTAGCGGGACTAGCTCTTGGCGAGCAGTACTTC. The chain is built from TRBV7-2 and TRBJ2-7; 9 nucleotides align to TRBD2. The CDR3 totals 15 residues. Per germline, CDR1 SGHTA and CDR2 FQGNSA. Trimming at V came to 0 bases and at J to 6 bases, leaving 6 bases not matched to a gene.

The V call is TRBV7-9, the J call TRBJ2-5; D call uncertain. The CDR3 length is 13 residues. The V end was cut by 7 bases, the J end by 5 bases, with 14 bases between. CDR1 and CDR2 from the germline V gene are SEHNR and FQNEAQ (reference sequence). The CDR3 DNA is TGTGCCAGCACTTCCCGGGTCCCGGAGACCCAGTACTTC. This gives the protein CASTSRVPETQYF.

V and J are TRBV19 and TRBJ1-4; D is uncertain. Germline CDR1 LNHDA, CDR2 SQIVND (reference sequence). Trimming stripped 4 bases from V and 4 bases from J, with 13 bases between. CDR3 length: 15 residues. The CDR3: CASSTPGIINEKLFF. CDR3 nucleotide sequence: TGTGCCAGTAGTACACCGGGAATCATTAATGAAAAACTGTTTTTT.

This clone was counted between two and nine times. The chain links TRBV6-5 to TRBJ2-7; 7 bases fit TRBD1. CDR3 length equals 14 residues. Looked up from germline, CDR1 is MNHEY and CDR2 is SVGAGI. After removal of 6 bases from V and 4 bases from J, the junction contained 9 bases not matched to a gene. In DNA, the CDR3 is TGTGCCAGCAGGCCTGGGACAGTACCTTACGAGCAGTACTTC. Protein sequence: CASRPGTVPYEQYF.

The rearrangement uses TRBV28 and TRBJ2-1, with 9 bases fitting TRBD2. There are 16 residues in the CDR3. Germline trimming cut 7 bases from V and 1 base from J; bases unmatched to any gene: 8. Germline CDR1 is MDHEN and CDR2 is SYDVKM. The CDR3 loop is CASKSYSGSSYNEQFF. The CDR3 DNA reads TGTGCCAGCAAGTCGTATAGCGGGAGTTCCTACAATGAGCAGTTCTTC.

The J gene is TRBJ2-2, the V gene TRBV14; tentatively, D is TRBD2 (6 bases). CDR3 size: 20 residues. Germline V gene lookup returns CDR1 SGHDN and CDR2 FVKESK. The germline V and J ends were trimmed by 0 bases and 5 bases, with 25 bases remaining between them. DNA for the CDR3: TGTGCCAGCAGCCAAGAAGGGGCTATCCCTCACCCCCGGGGGACCGGGGAGCTGTTTTTT. Translation: CASSQEGAIPHPRGTGELFF. The whole variable domain, filled in from reference TRBV14 and TRBJ2-2, reads EAGVTQFPSHSVIEKGQTVTLRCDPISGHDNLYWYRRVMGKEIKFLLHFVKESKQDESGMPNNRFLAERTGGTYSTLKVQPAELEDSGVYFCASSQEGAIPHPRGTGELFFGEGSRLTVL.

The rearrangement uses TRBV19 and TRBJ2-3; 10 bases map to TRBD1. Germline CDR1 and CDR2: LNHDA and SQIVND (reference sequence). V lost 6 bases to trimming and J lost 4 bases; unmatched junction nucleotides: 16. The CDR3 is made up of 18 amino acids. The chain's CDR3 is CASRPFKPGTGVADTQYF. In nucleotides, the CDR3 is TGTGCCAGTAGACCATTCAAACCCGGGACAGGGGTGGCAGATACGCAGTATTTT. The full variable domain, completed using reference TRBV19 and TRBJ2-3, is DGGITQSPKYLFRKEGQNVTLSCEQNLNHDAMYWYRQDPGQGLRLIYYSQIVNDFQKGDIAEGYSVSREKKESFPLTVTSAQKNPTAFYLCASRPFKPGTGVADTQYFGPGTRLTVL.

The rearrangement joins TRBV15 to TRBJ1-6; no firm D call. V lost 1 base and J 4 bases, leaving 8 bases between the germline ends. The length of the CDR3 is 15 residues. The germline V gene has CDR1 LNHNV and CDR2 YYDKDF (reference sequence). The CDR3 DNA reads as TGTGCCACCAGCAGAGGGGCAGGATATAATTCACCCCTCCACTTT. Translation: CATSRGAGYNSPLHF.